The subject of this entry is one T cell receptor beta chain. Germline lookup yields CDR1 ENHRY and CDR2 SYGVKD. V gave up 2 bases and J gave up 7 bases; unmatched junction bases: 10. This CDR3 spans 15 amino acids. This sample stems from a study of blood T cell repertoires in COVID-19. Method: immunoSEQ multiplex PCR; TCRdb's copy keeps in-frame clones and lacks some. The data hold fewer than 85,000 clones, with 82% observed a single time. The receptor's source is a woman between 55 and 75 years old with acute or convalescent COVID-19. V gene TRBV10-3 combines with J gene TRBJ1-2; TRBD1 aligns across 7 bases. Sequenced sample: peripheral blood. This CDR3 is CAISEARQGYFGYTF. CDR3 bases: TGTGCCATCAGTGAGGCCAGACAGGGTTATTTTGGCTACACCTTC.